The clone carrying this T cell receptor (beta chain) was seen ten or more times. This specimen belongs to a study of molecular identifiers for immune sequencing clone quantification. MiXCR was run by TCRdb on the PCR reads, yielding one entry per CDR3 protein. The data hold about 640,000 distinct CDR3 sequences, with just under 20% observed a single time. The CDR3 sequence is 14 residues long. Germline CDR1 is SEHNR and CDR2 is FQNEAQ (reference sequence). Trimming took 8 bases from V and 3 from J; bases not matched to a gene: 7. The sequencing sample was made of naive CD8+ T cells from blood, with Jurkat cell RNA spiked in. Stated subset: FACS-sorted CD8+CD4-CCR7+CD45RA+ naive T cells. The TCR originated in a human donor in good health. Some libraries in this study had Jurkat cell RNA spiked in. This chain joins TRBV7-9 and TRBJ2-1; TRBD2 matches 7 bases. The CDR3 nucleotides read TGTGCCAGCGGAGGACTAGTAATCTACAATGAGCAGTTCTTC. Amino acid sequence: CASGGLVIYNEQFF.